The 4 T cell receptor beta chains below were found in one sample sequenced in a study of control samples from healthy donors and cancer patients. Clones were sequenced by immunoSEQ multiplex PCR, and TCRdb holds only the in-frame ones, with some missing. The sample lists roughly 100,000 clones, around nine tenths occurring once. Material for sequencing was blood. The receptors come from a man aged 25 to 45 in good health.

V gene TRBV2 combines with J gene TRBJ2-7; the match to TRBD1 covers 8 bases. CDR3 length: 16 residues. Germline V CDR1 and CDR2: SNHLY, FYNNEI. V was pared by 3 bases and J by 4 bases, with 11 bases of the junction left unmatched. CDR3 protein: CASSEDRASSIYEQYV. In nucleotides, the CDR3 is TGTGCCAGCAGTGAGGACAGGGCCTCATCAATTTACGAGCAGTACGTC.

The rearrangement links TRBV6-5 to TRBJ1-3, with a weak D call TRBD1 (5 bases). V was shortened by 11 bases and J by 1 base, with 12 bases between the two germline ends. This CDR3 region has 13 residues. CDR1 and CDR2 (germline): MNHEY, SVGAGI. CDR3 sequence: CACWRGSGNTIYF. The CDR3 coding sequence is TGTGCCTGCTGGAGGGGTTCTGGAAACACCATATATTTT.

The chain joins TRBV11-2 to TRBJ2-7; no reliable D call. The germline V gene encodes CDR1 SGHAT and CDR2 FQNNGV. Trimming took off 0 bases at V and 3 bases at J, with 6 bases between the two ends. The CDR3 contains 13 residues. The CDR3 region is CASSLDRVYEQYF. CDR3 nucleotide sequence: TGTGCCAGCAGCTTAGATCGGGTCTACGAGCAGTACTTC.

The V call is TRBV28, the J call TRBJ2-3; the match to TRBD2 covers 14 bases. J gave up 4 bases and V 6 bases, and 18 bases lay outside the gene matches. The CDR3 is made up of 20 amino acids. Germline CDR1 reads MDHEN; CDR2 reads SYDVKM. The chain's CDR3 is CASSANLGLAGGQIPDTQYF. CDR3 DNA: TGTGCCAGCAGCGCGAACCTCGGACTAGCGGGAGGACAAATCCCAGATACGCAGTATTTT. The full variable domain, rest sourced from reference TRBV28 and TRBJ2-3, is DVKVTQSSRYLVKRTGEKVFLECVQDMDHENMFWYRQDPGLGLRLIYFSYDVKMKEKGDIPEGYSVSREKKERFSLILESASTNQTSMYLCASSANLGLAGGQIPDTQYFGPGTRLTVL.